This T cell receptor beta chain came from a study of T cell responses to AZD1222 COVID-19 vaccine. General study points: Reportedly, close to half of spike-specific TCRs are directed against unmutated variant regions. The span of vaccine-associated CD4 TCRs extended across spike, with dominance at 160-218 and 743-854.

Assay: immunoSEQ multiplex PCR; the TCRdb copy retains only in-frame clones and omits some. The table records about 79,000 clones, 92% of them present only once. The length of the CDR3 is 16 residues. V lost 5 bases and J lost 4; bases outside the gene matches: 11. Looked up from germline, CDR1 is SGHTA and CDR2 is FQGNSA. Concerning this clone itself: No antigen is known for it.

The sequence derives from an adult in good health. The V gene is TRBV7-2, the J gene TRBJ2-3; 8 nucleotides align to TRBD2. The specimen was peripheral blood, collected on day 0 of MenACWY control vaccination. The CDR3 bases are TGTGCCAGCAGCCGGTGGGGCGGGGGGAGCGCAGATACGCAGTATTTT. Translated, it gives CASSRWGGGSADTQYF. The full variable domain, with the rest looked up from reference TRBV7-2 and TRBJ2-3, is GAGVSQSPSNKVTEKGKDVELRCDPISGHTALYWYRQSLGQGLEFLIYFQGNSAPDKSGLPSDRFSAERTGGSVSTLTIQRTQQEDSAVYLCASSRWGGGSADTQYFGPGTRLTVL.